The present T cell receptor (beta chain) was sequenced within a study of molecular identifiers for immune sequencing clone quantification. CDR1 is SGHAT, CDR2 FQNNGV, per germline. There are 14 residues in the CDR3. V gave up 0 bases and J gave up 5 bases, with 8 bases separating them. With 10%, 30% or 50% of RNA, roughly 18,000 to 1,100,000 naive CD8 T cells were sequenced. For naive CD8 T cells, sorting used the CD8+CD4-CCR7+CD45RA+ phenotype. Study findings and constraints: Clones above 20 RNA copies held over 98% of effector molecules, under 1% in naive cells.

This clonotype has only a few counts. Its antigen is currently unknown. Previously reported methods and listed TCR primers produced the bulk TCR libraries. TCRdb used MiXCR to reprocess the PCR reads, holding one entry per CDR3 protein. The profile shows a few hundred thousand distinct CDR3 sequences, roughly a quarter of them singletons. The chain uses TRBV11-2 and TRBJ2-1; D possibly matches TRBD1 or TRBD2 (5 bases each). This receptor was taken from a human donor in good health. Some libraries in this study had Jurkat cell RNA spiked in. Sequences were obtained from naive CD8+ T cells from blood, with Jurkat cell RNA spiked in. Subset here: FACS-sorted CD8+CD4-CCR7+CD45RA+ naive T cells. The CDR3 DNA sequence: TGTGCCAGCAGCTTAGATGGGACCCACAATGAGCAGTTCTTC. Its translation: CASSLDGTHNEQFF. Using reference TRBV11-2 and TRBJ2-1 for the parts outside the CDR3, the full variable domain is EAGVAQSPRYKIIEKRQSVAFWCNPISGHATLYWYQQILGQGPKLLIQFQNNGVVDDSQLPKDRFSAERLKGVDSTLKIQPAKLEDSAVYLCASSLDGTHNEQFFGPGTRLTVL.